The 7 T cell receptor beta chains presented below share a single source sample, sequenced in a study of cytomegalovirus exposure and HLA in healthy donors. It was with 60 Vbeta and 13 Jbeta primers that the PCR ran. Sequencing was performed with immunoSEQ multiplex PCR; in TCRdb, only in-frame clones are kept and a portion is missing. The sample includes tens of thousands of clones, around 85% seen only once; the top ten take about 2.8%. Sequencing was performed on PBMCs. The receptors were gathered from a woman aged 25 to 45 in good health and CMV-seronegative.

This clone was observed a single time. This chain connects TRBV5-1 to TRBJ2-3, with D unresolved. The length of the CDR3 is 12 residues. V was clipped by 5 bases and J by 2 bases, with 6 bases between them. Per germline, CDR1 SGHRS and CDR2 YFSETQ. The CDR3 protein is CASSPSTDTQYF. The CDR3, as DNA: TGCGCCAGCAGTCCTTCCACAGATACGCAGTATTTT. The variable domain in full, with the rest retrieved from reference TRBV5-1 and TRBJ2-3, is KAGVTQTPRYLIKTRGQQVTLSCSPISGHRSVSWYQQTPGQGLQFLFEYFSETQRNKGNFPGRFSGRQFSNSRSEMNVSTLELGDSALYLCASSPSTDTQYFGPGTRLTVL.

The chain joins TRBV5-1 to TRBJ1-5; the match to TRBD1 covers 9 bases. The CDR3 runs to 15 residues. Unmatched junction bases numbered 6, after V lost 5 bases and J lost 3 bases. Germline CDR1 and CDR2: SGHRS and YFSETQ. The CDR3 loop is CASRPGTGNNQPQHF. The CDR3 nucleotides are TGCGCCAGCAGGCCCGGGACAGGGAACAATCAGCCCCAGCATTTT.

The chain recombines TRBV30 with TRBJ1-1; 7 bases line up with TRBD1. This CDR3 spans 12 amino acids. Per germline, CDR1 GTSNPN and CDR2 SVGIG (reference sequence). J gave up 10 bases and V 2 bases, and 7 bases lay outside the gene matches. CDR3: CAWSPQGGGAFF. CDR3 in DNA: TGTGCCTGGAGTCCCCAGGGGGGAGGAGCTTTCTTT.

This chain joins TRBV30 and TRBJ1-1, with D maybe TRBD1 (5 bases). Trimming shortened V by 5 bases and J by 5 bases, and 18 bases separated the two germline ends. This CDR3 is 14 amino acids long. CDR1 and CDR2 (germline): GTSNPN, SVGIG (reference sequence). CDR3 residues: CAWGRQSLGTEAFF. Here the CDR3 DNA reads TGTGCCTGGGGCCGACAGTCCCTGGGGACTGAAGCTTTCTTT.

The rearrangement uses TRBV5-1 and TRBJ2-2; D is unresolved. This CDR3 is 14 amino acids long. The V gene lost 4 bases and the J gene lost 6 bases, with 13 bases spanning the gap. CDR1 is SGHRS, CDR2 YFSETQ, per germline. The CDR3 here is CASSPTNAPGELFF. The CDR3 DNA follows: TGCGCCAGCAGCCCCACTAATGCCCCCGGGGAGCTGTTTTTT.

The chain has TRBV6-1 and TRBJ2-7, with 10 bases aligning to TRBD1. Germline lookup yields CDR1 MNHNS and CDR2 SASEGT. Trimming at V came to 1 base and at J to 6 bases, leaving 0 bases not matched to a gene. This CDR3 region has 13 residues. The DNA of the CDR3 is TGTGCCAGCAGTGAAGGGGACAGGGGCGAGCAGTACTTC. Its protein product is CASSEGDRGEQYF.

V is TRBV5-4 and J is TRBJ2-2; the match to TRBD1 covers 9 bases. This CDR3 comprises 16 residues. Trimming at V came to 3 bases and at J to 3 bases, leaving 6 bases not matched to a gene. Germline V CDR1 and CDR2: SGHNT, YYREEE (reference sequence). The CDR3 DNA follows: TGTGCCAGCAGCTCGGGACAGGGAAGAGACACCGGGGAGCTGTTTTTT. Amino acids: CASSSGQGRDTGELFF. The whole variable domain, filled in from reference TRBV5-4 and TRBJ2-2, reads ETGVTQSPTHLIKTRGQQVTLRCSSQSGHNTVSWYQQALGQGPQFIFQYYREEENGRGNFPPRFSGLQFPNYSSELNVNALELDDSALYLCASSSGQGRDTGELFFGEGSRLTVL.